This T cell receptor (beta chain) was recorded in a study of T cells in Graves' hyperthyroidism and ophthalmopathy. V lost 7 bases, J lost 7 bases, and 8 bases lay in between. The CDR3 is made up of 12 amino acids. The germline CDR1 and CDR2 sequences are SGHTA and FQGNSA. RNA transcripts provided the source from which TCR beta CDR3 regions were amplified. Using the HTBI primer set, a first-round RT-PCR was run on the TCR CDR3. A single record per CDR3 protein comes from TCRdb applying MiXCR to the multiplex PCR reads. The sample yields about 760,000 distinct CDR3 sequences, roughly a third seen once. Graves' hyperthyroidism was deemed stable absent ophthalmopathy progression within 18 months. On the basis of clinical symptoms, serum thyroxine and TRAb, thyroid ultrasound and orbital computed tomography, diagnoses were made. More than 9.5 ml fresh peripheral blood yielded the PBMCs. This clonotype was counted at least ten times.

This TCR came from a woman aged 40 to 50 with Graves' hyperthyroidism. The chain uses TRBV7-2 and TRBJ1-6; D is unclear. The sequenced sample was blood. The CDR3 spells CASTKENSPLHF. CDR3 bases: TGTGCCAGCACCAAAGAAAATTCACCCCTCCACTTT.